What follows are 6 T cell receptor beta chains derived from one specimen sequenced in a study of cytotoxic CD8 clonotypes in ibrutinib-treated CLL. The method was immunoSEQ multiplex PCR; TCRdb's version includes in-frame clones alone and lacks a portion of them. The table records hundreds of thousands of clones, roughly 70% of them present only once. The material was PBMCs, obtained after 24 months of ibrutinib treatment. The receptors stem from a human donor with chronic lymphocytic leukemia.

The gene calls are TRBV5-1 and TRBJ2-2, with unresolved D. Germline loops: CDR1 SGHRS, CDR2 YFSETQ. With 0 bases removed from V and 6 bases from J, the gap between germline ends came to 6 bases. The CDR3 spans 13 residues. The CDR3 reads CASSLVPAGELFF. The CDR3 coding sequence is TGCGCCAGCAGCTTGGTTCCAGCCGGGGAGCTGTTTTTT.

The chain combines TRBV2 with TRBJ1-5; D ambiguous. The CDR3 contains 13 residues. CDR1 and CDR2 from the germline V gene are SNHLY and FYNNEI. V lost 8 bases, J lost 3 bases, and 11 bases lay in between. CDR3 in amino acids: CASLLEYNQPQHF. As DNA, the CDR3 is TGTGCCAGCTTATTAGAGTACAATCAGCCCCAGCATTTT. The whole variable domain, remainder taken from reference TRBV2 and TRBJ1-5, is EPEVTQTPSHQVTQMGQEVILRCVPISNHLYFYWYRQILGQKVEFLVSFYNNEISEKSEIFDDQFSVERPDGSNFTLKIRSTKLEDSAMYFCASLLEYNQPQHFGDGTRLSIL.

This clone was observed a few times. The rearrangement joins TRBV19 to TRBJ1-5; no reliable D call. The CDR3 length is 13 residues. Germline V gene lookup returns CDR1 LNHDA and CDR2 SQIVND (reference sequence). V was trimmed by 8 bases and J by 2 bases, leaving 10 bases between them. The chain's CDR3 is CASREGGNQPQHF. The CDR3 nucleotides read TGTGCCAGTCGTGAAGGTGGCAATCAGCCCCAGCATTTT.

The chain combines TRBV11-3 with TRBJ2-1; D might be TRBD1 (6 bases). Germline-derived CDR1 and CDR2 are SGHNT and YENEEA. CDR3 length equals 12 residues. Trimming pared 5 bases from V and 10 bases from J, leaving 12 bases between. The CDR3 loop reads CASSPFRGEQFF. CDR3 coding DNA: TGTGCCAGCAGCCCCTTCAGGGGCGAGCAGTTCTTC. The variable domain in full, completed from reference TRBV11-3 and TRBJ2-1, reads EAGVVQSPRYKIIEKKQPVAFWCNPISGHNTLYWYLQNLGQGPELLIRYENEEAVDDSQLPKDRFSAERLKGVDSTLKIQPAELGDSAVYLCASSPFRGEQFFGPGTRLTVL.

CDR3 sequence reads: CASSEGQEETQYF. In DNA form, the CDR3 reads TGTGCCAGCAGTGAAGGACAAGAAGAGACCCAGTACTTC. This rearrangement joins TRBV25-1 to TRBJ2-5, with TRBD1 as a possible D gene (5 bases). V lost 2 bases, J lost 3 bases, and 7 bases lay in between. There are 13 residues in the CDR3. Per germline, CDR1 MGHDK and CDR2 SYGVNS. Supplemented by reference TRBV25-1 and TRBJ2-5, the full variable domain reads EADIYQTPRYLVIGTGKKITLECSQTMGHDKMYWYQQDPGMELHLIHYSYGVNSTEKGDLSSESTVSRIRTEHFPLTLESARPSHTSQYLCASSEGQEETQYFGPGTRLLVL.

J is TRBJ2-7 and V is TRBV5-4; 8 nucleotides match TRBD2. Unmatched junction bases numbered 6, after V lost 1 base and J lost 0 bases. This CDR3 is 16 amino acids long. Germline values: CDR1 SGHNT, CDR2 YYREEE (reference sequence). The CDR3 is CASSLSPTSVSYEQYF. Written as DNA, the CDR3 is TGTGCCAGCAGCTTGAGCCCGACTAGCGTCTCCTACGAGCAGTACTTC.